This T cell receptor beta chain was retrieved from a study of T cells expressing NK-cell markers. Germline CDR1 and CDR2: KGHDR and SFDVKD. This CDR3 has 15 amino acids. For TCR beta, cDNA was produced by 5'RACE template switching with UMIs. TCRdb re-called the 5' RACE reads and gives one entry per CDR3 protein, without DNA. The specimen's table records about 21,000 distinct CDR3 sequences. This sequence was found in a man aged 18-69 years in good health. The sample taken for sequencing was blood T cells: a sorted CD56 or NKG2C T cell subset, CD4+ or CD8+ T cells, or bulk PBMC T cells (not recorded which). V gene TRBV24-1 combines with J gene TRBJ2-3; TCRdb names TRBD1, which stays unverified in the absence of DNA. The CDR3 sequence is CATSSRGLGTDTQYF.